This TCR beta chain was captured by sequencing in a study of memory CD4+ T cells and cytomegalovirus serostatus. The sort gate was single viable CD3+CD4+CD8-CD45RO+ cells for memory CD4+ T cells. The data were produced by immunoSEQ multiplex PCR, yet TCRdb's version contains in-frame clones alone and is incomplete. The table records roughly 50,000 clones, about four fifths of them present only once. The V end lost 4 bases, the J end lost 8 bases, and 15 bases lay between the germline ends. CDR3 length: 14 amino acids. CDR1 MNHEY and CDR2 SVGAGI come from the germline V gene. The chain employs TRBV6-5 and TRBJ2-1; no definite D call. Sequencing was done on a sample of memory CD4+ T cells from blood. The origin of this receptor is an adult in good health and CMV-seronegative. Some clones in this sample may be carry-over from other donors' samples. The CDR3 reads CASSLQTDWDEQFF. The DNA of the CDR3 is TGTGCCAGCAGTTTACAGACCGACTGGGATGAGCAGTTCTTC.